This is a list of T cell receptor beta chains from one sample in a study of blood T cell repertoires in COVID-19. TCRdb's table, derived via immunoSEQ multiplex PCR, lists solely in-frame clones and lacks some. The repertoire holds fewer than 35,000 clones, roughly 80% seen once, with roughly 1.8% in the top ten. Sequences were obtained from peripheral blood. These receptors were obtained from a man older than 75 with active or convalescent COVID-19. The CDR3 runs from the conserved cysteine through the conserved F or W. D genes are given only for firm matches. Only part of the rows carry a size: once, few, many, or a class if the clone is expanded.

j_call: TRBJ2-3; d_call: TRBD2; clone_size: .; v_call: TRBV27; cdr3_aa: CASSPTLAGGTDTQYF; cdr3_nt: TGTGCCAGCAGTCCTACCTTAGCGGGGGGCACAGATACGCAGTATTTT
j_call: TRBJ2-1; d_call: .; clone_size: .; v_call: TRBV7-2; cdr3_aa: CASSLSGGENEQFF; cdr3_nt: TGTGCCAGCAGCTTAAGTGGTGGGGAGAATGAGCAGTTCTTC
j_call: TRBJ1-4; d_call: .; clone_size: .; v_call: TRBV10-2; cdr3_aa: CASSDQGDEKLFF; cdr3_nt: TGCGCCAGCAGTGACCAGGGTGATGAAAAACTGTTTTTT
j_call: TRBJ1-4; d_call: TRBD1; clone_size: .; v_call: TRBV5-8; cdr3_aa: CASSLGVQGARKLFF; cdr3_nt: TGTGCCAGCAGCCTCGGTGTACAGGGGGCAAGAAAACTGTTTTTT
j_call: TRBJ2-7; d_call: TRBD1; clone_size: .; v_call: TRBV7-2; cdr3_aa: CASRGTGVEQYF; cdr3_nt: TGTGCCAGCAGGGGGACAGGTGTCGAGCAGTACTTC
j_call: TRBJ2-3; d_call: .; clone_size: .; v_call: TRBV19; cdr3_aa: CASSMLSTDTQYF; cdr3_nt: TGTGCCAGTAGTATGTTAAGCACAGATACGCAGTATTTT
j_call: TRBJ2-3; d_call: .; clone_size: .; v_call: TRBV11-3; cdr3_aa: CASSRQGTDTQYF; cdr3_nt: TGTGCCAGCAGTCGACAGGGCACAGATACGCAGTATTTT
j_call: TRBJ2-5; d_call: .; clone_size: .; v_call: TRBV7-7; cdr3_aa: CASSTGRGLQETQYF; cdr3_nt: TGTGCTAGCAGTACAGGGCGGGGGCTCCAAGAGACCCAGTACTTC
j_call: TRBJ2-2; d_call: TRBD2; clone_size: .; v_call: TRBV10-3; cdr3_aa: CAINRGGDTGELFF; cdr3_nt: TGTGCCATCAATAGGGGAGGGGACACCGGGGAGCTGTTTTTT
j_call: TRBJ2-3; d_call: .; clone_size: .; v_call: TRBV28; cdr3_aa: CASSLISRADTQYF; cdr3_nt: TGTGCCAGCAGTTTAATAAGCCGGGCAGATACGCAGTATTTT
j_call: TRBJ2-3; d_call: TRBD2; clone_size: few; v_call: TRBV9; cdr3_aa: CASSVGLAGGQVTDTQYF; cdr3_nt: TGTGCCAGCAGCGTGGGACTAGCGGGGGGGCAGGTCACAGATACGCAGTATTTT
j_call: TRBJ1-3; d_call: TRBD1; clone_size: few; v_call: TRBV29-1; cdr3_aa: CSVMTGLSGNTIYF; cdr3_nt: TGCAGCGTTATGACAGGGCTCTCTGGAAACACCATATATTTT
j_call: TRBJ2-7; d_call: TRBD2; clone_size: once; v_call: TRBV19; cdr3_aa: CASSSGLAGVNEQYF; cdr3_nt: TGTGCCAGTAGTTCTGGACTAGCGGGAGTAAACGAGCAGTACTTC
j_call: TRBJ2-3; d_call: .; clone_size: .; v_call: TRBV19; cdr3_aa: CASSLGQHTDTQYF; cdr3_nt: TGTGCCAGTAGTCTAGGACAACACACAGATACGCAGTATTTT
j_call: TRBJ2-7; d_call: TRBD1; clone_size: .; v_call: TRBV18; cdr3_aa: CASSSGQGRVYEQYF; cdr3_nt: TGTGCCAGCTCATCCGGACAGGGGAGGGTCTACGAGCAGTACTTC
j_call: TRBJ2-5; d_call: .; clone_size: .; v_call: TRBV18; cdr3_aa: CASSGEFQETQYF; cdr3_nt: TGTGCCAGCTCTGGGGAGTTCCAGGAGACCCAGTACTTC
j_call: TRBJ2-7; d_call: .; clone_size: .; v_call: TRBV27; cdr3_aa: CASSLSSPPSDEQYF; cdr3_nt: TGTGCCAGCAGTTTATCCTCCCCTCCGAGCGACGAGCAGTACTTC
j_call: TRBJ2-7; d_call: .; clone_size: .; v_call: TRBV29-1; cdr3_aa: CSVEGGPYEQYF; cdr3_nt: TGCAGCGTTGAGGGGGGTCCCTACGAGCAGTACTTC
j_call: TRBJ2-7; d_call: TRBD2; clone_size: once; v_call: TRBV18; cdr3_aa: CASSPPTGTSKAYEQYF; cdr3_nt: TGTGCCAGCTCACCACCCACCGGGACTAGTAAGGCGTACGAGCAGTACTTC
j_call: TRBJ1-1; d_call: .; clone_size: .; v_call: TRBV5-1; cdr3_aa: CASRKDLPTIEAFF; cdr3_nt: TGCGCCAGCAGGAAGGACTTGCCGACCATTGAAGCTTTCTTT
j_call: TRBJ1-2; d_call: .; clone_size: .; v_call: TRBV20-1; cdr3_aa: CSASRLYGYTF; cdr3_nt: TGCAGTGCTAGTCGACTTTATGGCTACACCTTC
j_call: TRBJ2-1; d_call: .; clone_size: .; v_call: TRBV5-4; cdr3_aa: CASAAAGLNEQFF; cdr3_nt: TGTGCCAGCGCGGCGGCAGGACTCAATGAGCAGTTCTTC
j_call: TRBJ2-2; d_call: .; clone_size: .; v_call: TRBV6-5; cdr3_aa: CASSDQGGTGELFF; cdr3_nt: TGTGCCAGCAGCGACCAGGGTGGGACCGGGGAGCTGTTTTTT
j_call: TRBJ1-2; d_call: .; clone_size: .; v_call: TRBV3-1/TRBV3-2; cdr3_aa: CASSQSRVGGYTF; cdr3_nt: TGTGCCAGCAGCCAGTCCAGGGTTGGGGGCTACACCTTC
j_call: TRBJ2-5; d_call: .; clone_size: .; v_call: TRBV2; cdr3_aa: CASILGGGPANF; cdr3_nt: TGTGCCAGCATCTTAGGGGGGGGGCCAGCAAACTTC
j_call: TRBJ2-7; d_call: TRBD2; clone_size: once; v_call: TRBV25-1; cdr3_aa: CASSGPLAGDREQYF; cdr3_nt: TGTGCCAGCAGTGGGCCTCTAGCGGGAGACCGGGAGCAGTACTTC
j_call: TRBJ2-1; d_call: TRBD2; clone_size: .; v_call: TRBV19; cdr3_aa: CASSIRGLAGDEQFF; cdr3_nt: TGTGCCAGTAGTATTCGGGGACTAGCGGGAGATGAGCAGTTCTTC
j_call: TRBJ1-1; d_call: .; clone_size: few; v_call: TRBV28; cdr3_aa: CASRQGGDNTEAFF; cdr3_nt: TGTGCCAGCAGGCAAGGGGGTGACAACACTGAAGCTTTCTTT
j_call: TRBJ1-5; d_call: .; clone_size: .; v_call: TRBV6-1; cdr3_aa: CASSEAGGNQPQHF; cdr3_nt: TGTGCCAGCAGTGAAGCCGGGGGGAATCAGCCCCAGCATTTT
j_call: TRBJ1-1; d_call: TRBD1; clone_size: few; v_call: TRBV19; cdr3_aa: CASSIGGQLNTEAFF; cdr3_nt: TGTGCCAGTAGTATAGGGGGACAGCTGAACACTGAAGCTTTCTTT
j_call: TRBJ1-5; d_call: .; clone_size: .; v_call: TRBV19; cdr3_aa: CASSTTLTGNQPQHF; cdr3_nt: TGTGCCAGTAGTACGACTTTGACGGGCAATCAGCCCCAGCATTTT
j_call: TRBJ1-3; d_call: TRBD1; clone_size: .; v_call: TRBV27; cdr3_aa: CASSRYGTGVSGNTIYF; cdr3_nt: TGTGCCAGCAGTCGATACGGGACAGGCGTCTCTGGAAACACCATATATTTT
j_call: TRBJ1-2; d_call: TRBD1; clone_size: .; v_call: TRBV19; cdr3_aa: CASSTAGGAGYGYTF; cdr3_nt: TGTGCCAGTAGTACCGCAGGGGGTGCTGGCTATGGCTACACCTTC
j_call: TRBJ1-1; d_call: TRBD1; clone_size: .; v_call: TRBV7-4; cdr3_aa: CASSLADRGNTEAFF; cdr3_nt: TGTGCCAGCAGCTTAGCGGACAGGGGAAACACTGAAGCTTTCTTT
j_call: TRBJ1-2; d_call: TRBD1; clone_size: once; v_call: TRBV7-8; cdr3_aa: CASSQGTVNYGYTF; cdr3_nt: TGTGCCAGCAGCCAAGGGACAGTCAACTATGGCTACACCTTC
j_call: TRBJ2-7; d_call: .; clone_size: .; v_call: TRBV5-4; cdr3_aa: CASSSFGDRYEQYF; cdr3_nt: TGTGCCAGCAGCTCCTTCGGGGATCGTTACGAGCAGTACTTC
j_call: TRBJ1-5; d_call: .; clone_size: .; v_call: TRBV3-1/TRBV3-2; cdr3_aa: CASSGYPGHYSNQPQHF; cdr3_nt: TGTGCCAGCAGCGGTTATCCGGGACATTATAGCAATCAGCCCCAGCATTTT
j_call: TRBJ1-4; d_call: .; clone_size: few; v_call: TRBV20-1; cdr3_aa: CSASAGRDDEKLFF; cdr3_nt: TGCAGTGCTAGTGCCGGCAGGGATGATGAAAAACTGTTTTTT
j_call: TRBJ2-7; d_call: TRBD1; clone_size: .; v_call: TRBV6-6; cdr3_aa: CASSKGQGRSSYEQYF; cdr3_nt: TGTGCCAGCAGCAAGGGACAGGGGAGGAGTTCCTACGAGCAGTACTTC
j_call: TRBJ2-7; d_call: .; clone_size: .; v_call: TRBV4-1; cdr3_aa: CASSPSDEASYEQYF; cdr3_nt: TGCGCCAGCAGCCCGAGCGACGAGGCGTCCTACGAGCAGTACTTC
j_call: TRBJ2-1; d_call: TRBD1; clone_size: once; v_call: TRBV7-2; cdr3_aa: CASSPGTDRTRDEQFF; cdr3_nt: TGTGCCAGCAGCCCAGGGACAGACAGAACCAGGGATGAGCAGTTCTTC
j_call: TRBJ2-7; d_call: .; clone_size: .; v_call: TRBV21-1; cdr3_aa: CASSREGSSYEQYF; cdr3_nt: TGTGCCAGCAGCAGGGAGGGGTCTTCCTACGAGCAGTACTTC
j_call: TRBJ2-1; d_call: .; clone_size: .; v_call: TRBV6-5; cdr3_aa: CASRPTGNNEQFF; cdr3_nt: TGTGCCAGCAGGCCGACAGGTAACAATGAGCAGTTCTTC
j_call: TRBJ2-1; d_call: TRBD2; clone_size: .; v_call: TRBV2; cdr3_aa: CASSTRDYYNEQFF; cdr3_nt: TGTGCCAGCAGTACCCGGGACTACTACAATGAGCAGTTCTTC
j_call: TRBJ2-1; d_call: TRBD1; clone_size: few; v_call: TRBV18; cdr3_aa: CASSREWTGGNNEQFF; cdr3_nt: TGTGCCAGCTCACGAGAGTGGACAGGGGGGAACAATGAGCAGTTCTTC
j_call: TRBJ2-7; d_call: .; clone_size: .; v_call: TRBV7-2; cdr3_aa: CASSFASSFHEQYF; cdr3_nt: TGTGCCAGCAGTTTTGCCTCTAGCTTCCACGAGCAGTACTTC
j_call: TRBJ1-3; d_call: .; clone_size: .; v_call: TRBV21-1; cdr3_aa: CASSEGHWCSGNTIYF; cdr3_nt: TGTGCCAGCAGCGAAGGTCACTGGTGCTCTGGAAACACCATATATTTT